This is a list of T cell receptor beta chains from one sample in a study of beta chain features in type 1 diabetes. The method was immunoSEQ multiplex PCR; TCRdb's version includes in-frame clones alone and lacks a portion of them. The sample contains 130,000 to 150,000 clones, 9.2% of which appear only once. Sequencing was carried out using central memory CD4+ T cells from blood. The receptors originated from a man between 18 and 29 years old in good health. The CDR3 runs from the conserved cysteine through the conserved F or W. A D gene is named only where the DNA matches it firmly.

TRBD1	TRBJ1-2	TRBV4-1	CASSQGQGFYYGYTF
NA	TRBJ2-7	TRBV30	CAWSDRRGLGYEQYF
NA	TRBJ2-7	TRBV10-3	CAISESNGVNEQYF
TRBD1	TRBJ1-2	TRBV5-1	CASSLEDRIYGYTF
TRBD1	TRBJ1-2	TRBV11-2	CASSPGQDYGYTF
NA	TRBJ1-2	TRBV28	CASSPPDYGYTF
NA	TRBJ2-7	TRBV4-2	CASSQDQGEQYF
NA	TRBJ2-7	TRBV18	CASSDSWTEQYF
NA	TRBJ2-7	TRBV27	CASSLRTDAYEQYF
NA	TRBJ2-5	TRBV2	CASTETSSQETQYF
TRBD2	TRBJ2-1	TRBV5-1	CASSLELAGGRNEQFF
NA	TRBJ1-4	TRBV7-8	CASSLPGTVNEKLFF
NA	TRBJ1-1	TRBV4-2	CASSQEPGMVPEAFF
TRBD2	TRBJ2-5	TRBV5-1	CASSLGLAIGETQYF
NA	TRBJ2-2	TRBV6-5	CASSPRGRGTGELFF
TRBD1	TRBJ2-2	TRBV5-1	CASSRQGYSGELFF
TRBD2	TRBJ2-5	TRBV7-7	CASSLSGGQQETQYF
NA	TRBJ1-4	TRBV18	CASSPYGTFNEKLFF
NA	TRBJ1-2	TRBV29-1	CSVLPQGMGGYTF
NA	TRBJ1-1	TRBV18	CASSPGVNTEAFF
TRBD1	TRBJ2-3	TRBV11-1	CASSYRQGAVDTQYF
TRBD2	TRBJ2-5	TRBV9	CASSVAAGGLETQYF
NA	TRBJ2-2	TRBV7-9	CASSSDSNTGELFF
NA	TRBJ2-1	TRBV11-3	CASSLGGTYNEQFF
NA	TRBJ2-1	TRBV7-9	CAIPRDKAYNEQFF
NA	TRBJ2-7	TRBV28	CGSSSVAYEQYF
NA	TRBJ1-2	TRBV29-1	CSVEREGYTF
NA	TRBJ2-3	TRBV21-1	CARGLADTDTQYF
TRBD2	TRBJ2-7	TRBV9	CASSVVQGLRGEQYF
NA	TRBJ2-7	TRBV5-1	CASSLEKEYEQYF
TRBD1	TRBJ2-1	TRBV25-1	CASSDTGTGDNEQFF
NA	TRBJ2-1	TRBV4-1	CASSQVAGGVTFQFF
NA	TRBJ2-7	TRBV7-2	CASSLNVQQIYEQYF
NA	TRBJ2-5	TRBV4-2	CASSQDRTTKETQYF
NA	TRBJ1-5	TRBV18	CASSGDSNQPQHF
NA	TRBJ2-2	TRBV27	CASSLVSGNTGELFF
TRBD1	TRBJ2-4	TRBV19	CASSSGQGDIQYF
TRBD1	TRBJ2-7	TRBV5-1	CASSLAIGQGAHYEQYF
TRBD2	TRBJ2-3	TRBV7-3	CASSFQRGPTDTQYF
NA	TRBJ2-7	TRBV5-5	CASSLFSTVPAYEQYF